Listed below are T cell receptor beta chains from one sample, sequenced in a study of OX40 agonist ivuxolimab in advanced cancers. The repertoire was sequenced with immunoSEQ multiplex PCR; TCRdb's copy has only in-frame clones and lacks some. The sample consists of 50,000 to 75,000 clones, around 90% of them appearing once. Sequencing used CD4+ or CD8+ T cells sorted from blood, obtained in a trial of the OX40 agonist ivuxolimab. The origin of the receptors is an adult with an advanced solid tumor such as melanoma, head and neck, liver or kidney cancer. The CDR3 runs from the conserved cysteine through the conserved F or W. D genes are given only for firm matches. Clone sizes are given selectively: once, few, many, or a class where the clone is expanded.

.	TRBV5-4	TRBJ2-2	.	TGTGCCAGCAGCTTGGTGGGGGCTGCCGCCGGGGAGCTGTTTTTT	CASSLVGAAAGELFF
.	TRBV5-1	TRBJ2-2	.	TGCGCCAGCAGCTTGTCAGTGTCCGGGGAGCTGTTTTTT	CASSLSVSGELFF
.	TRBV7-6	TRBJ2-1	.	TGTGCCAGCAGCGAATGGGGCTGGGTTGAATACAATGAGCAGTTCTTC	CASSEWGWVEYNEQFF
.	TRBV9	TRBJ2-3	TRBD2	TGTGCCAGCAGCCCCAGACTAGCGGGGGGGCAAGATACGCAGTATTTT	CASSPRLAGGQDTQYF
.	TRBV20-1	TRBJ2-1	.	TGCAGTGCTAGAGGAGGGGGAGAGCAGTTCTTC	CSARGGGEQFF
.	TRBV18	TRBJ2-3	.	TGTGCCAGCTCACCACAGTCACAGGTTAGCACAGATACGCAGTATTTT	CASSPQSQVSTDTQYF
.	TRBV6-5	TRBJ1-3	.	TGTGCCAGCAGCGCTAGCTCTGGAAACACCATATATTTT	CASSASSGNTIYF
.	TRBV10-3	TRBJ1-1	TRBD1	TGTGCCATCGCACCAGGGGGTGTTATTACTGAAGCTTTCTTT	CAIAPGGVITEAFF
.	TRBV5-7	TRBJ1-5	TRBD1	TGTGCCAGCAGCGTTCATTCCGGGACAGATAGCAATCAGCCCCAGCATTTT	CASSVHSGTDSNQPQHF
.	TRBV6-1	TRBJ1-1	.	TGTGCCAACAAGAAGGACAGATACACTGAAGCTTTCTTT	CANKKDRYTEAFF
.	TRBV18	TRBJ2-7	.	TGTGCCAGCTCACCACCGTCTCGACAGCGATACTCCTACGAGCAGTACTTC	CASSPPSRQRYSYEQYF
.	TRBV6-1	TRBJ1-3	.	TGTGCCAGCAGTGAAGCGACAAGTAACTCTGGAAACACCATATATTTT	CASSEATSNSGNTIYF
.	TRBV4-3	TRBJ2-7	.	TGCGCCAGCAGCCTCAGCCCCGGGGGCACCTACGAGCAGTACTTC	CASSLSPGGTYEQYF
.	TRBV10-3	TRBJ1-5	.	TGTGCCATCAGTGAGGGACGAGGGTTAGATGGGCCCCAGCATTTT	CAISEGRGLDGPQHF
.	TRBV6-5	TRBJ1-2	.	TGTGCCAGCAGTAGGGGGGGGGATACCTATGGCTACACCTTC	CASSRGGDTYGYTF
.	TRBV19	TRBJ1-3	.	TGTGCCAGTAGTCCCCGACTGGGGGCCTTCTCTGGAAACACCATATATTTT	CASSPRLGAFSGNTIYF
.	TRBV6-1	TRBJ2-5	.	TGTGCCAGCGCAGGGGCAAGGGAGACCCAGTACTTC	CASAGARETQYF
.	TRBV10-3	TRBJ2-3	TRBD2	TGTGCCATTACAACCGGGACTAGTACCACAGATACGCAGTATTTT	CAITTGTSTTDTQYF
.	TRBV19	TRBJ2-5	TRBD2	TGTGCCAGTAGTGAGACTAGCGGGGCTCTTGAGACCCAGTACTTC	CASSETSGALETQYF
few	TRBV29-1	TRBJ2-7	.	TGCAGCGCATGGATGTTGGGTGGGCAGTACTTC	CSAWMLGGQYF
.	TRBV7-7	TRBJ2-5	TRBD2	TGTGCCAGCAGCTTAGCGCATCAGGCTAGCGGGGGCCTCCTCCAAGAGACCCAGTACTTC	CASSLAHQASGGLLQETQYF
.	TRBV21-1	TRBJ2-7	.	TGTGCCAGCAGCAAAGGGCAGAGGGACGGAACCTACGAGCAGTACTTC	CASSKGQRDGTYEQYF
.	TRBV7-2	TRBJ1-2	.	TGTGCCAGCAGCTCACTTATCATCGATGGCTACACCTTC	CASSSLIIDGYTF
.	TRBV5-6	TRBJ1-6	.	TGTGCCAGCAGCTCTCCAGGGAATTCACCCCTCCACTTT	CASSSPGNSPLHF
.	TRBV6-6	TRBJ2-7	TRBD1	TGTGCCAGCAGGGAAACAGGGGCCAAGACCCACGAGCAGTACTTC	CASRETGAKTHEQYF
.	TRBV7-6	TRBJ1-2	.	TGTGCCAGCAGCCTGACAGACAGTTCCTATGGCTACACCTTC	CASSLTDSSYGYTF
.	TRBV5-1	TRBJ1-2	TRBD1	TGCGCCAGCAGCTTGGATCCCCAGGGGGCGCCTGGCTACACCTTC	CASSLDPQGAPGYTF
.	TRBV7-8	TRBJ2-3	TRBD1	TGTGCCAGCAGCACAGGGGGGTCTAGCACAGATACGCAGTATTTT	CASSTGGSSTDTQYF
.	TRBV6-1	TRBJ2-3	.	TGTGCCAGCACCCTCAGGGGAGGGAACACAGATACGCAGTATTTT	CASTLRGGNTDTQYF
once	TRBV6-5	TRBJ1-5	.	TGTGCCAGCAGTTATAGCAGAAATCAGCCCCAGCATTTT	CASSYSRNQPQHF
.	TRBV6-1	TRBJ2-5	TRBD1	TGTGCCACACAGGGGCGGGAGACCCAGTACTTC	CATQGRETQYF
.	TRBV2	TRBJ2-7	.	TGTGCCAGCAGGAGGGGATCCTACGAGCAGTACTTC	CASRRGSYEQYF
.	TRBV5-1	TRBJ2-2	.	TGCGCCAGCAGCTTGGCTGGCTACCCGAACACCGGGGAGCTGTTTTTT	CASSLAGYPNTGELFF
.	TRBV6-1	TRBJ2-7	TRBD2	TGTGCCAGCAGTGCCACACTAGCGGGGGCAACCTACGGGCAGTACTTC	CASSATLAGATYGQYF
.	TRBV6-5	TRBJ2-7	.	TGTGCCACCCGGGAAGGGGGGAGCTCCTACGAGCAGTACTTC	CATREGGSSYEQYF
.	TRBV4-1	TRBJ2-5	.	TGCGCCAGCAGCCAAGATCAGGGAGGATGGCAAGAGACCCAGTACTTC	CASSQDQGGWQETQYF
.	TRBV7-9	TRBJ1-5	.	TGTGCCAGCAGCTTAGAGGGGCAGGGTAATCAGCCCCAGCATTTT	CASSLEGQGNQPQHF